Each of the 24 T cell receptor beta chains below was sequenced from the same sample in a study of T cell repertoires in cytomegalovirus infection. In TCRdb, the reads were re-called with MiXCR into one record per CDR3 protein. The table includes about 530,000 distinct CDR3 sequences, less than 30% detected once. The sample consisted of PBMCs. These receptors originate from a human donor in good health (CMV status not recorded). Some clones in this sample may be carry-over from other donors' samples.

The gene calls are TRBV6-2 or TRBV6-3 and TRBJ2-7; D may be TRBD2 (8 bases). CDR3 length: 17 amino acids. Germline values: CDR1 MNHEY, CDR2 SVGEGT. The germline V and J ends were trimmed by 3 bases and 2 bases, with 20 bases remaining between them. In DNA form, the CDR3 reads TGTGCCAGCAGTTATCCTTCCCGGGGGGGACAGACCTACGAGCAGTACTTC. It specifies CASSYPSRGGQTYEQYF.

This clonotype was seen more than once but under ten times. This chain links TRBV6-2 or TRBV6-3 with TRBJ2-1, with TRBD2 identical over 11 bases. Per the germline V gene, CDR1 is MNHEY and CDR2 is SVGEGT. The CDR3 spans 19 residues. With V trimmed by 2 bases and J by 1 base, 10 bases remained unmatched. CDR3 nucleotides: TGTGCCAGCAGTTACCCACTAGCGGGAGAACAAACTTCCTACAATGAGCAGTTCTTC. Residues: CASSYPLAGEQTSYNEQFF.

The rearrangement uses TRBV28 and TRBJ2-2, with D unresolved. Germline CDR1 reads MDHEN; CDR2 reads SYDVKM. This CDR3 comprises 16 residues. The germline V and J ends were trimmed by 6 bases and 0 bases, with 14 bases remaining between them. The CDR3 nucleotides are TGTGCCAGCAGCCCTATTATAGATCCGAACACCGGGGAGCTGTTTTTT. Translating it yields CASSPIIDPNTGELFF.

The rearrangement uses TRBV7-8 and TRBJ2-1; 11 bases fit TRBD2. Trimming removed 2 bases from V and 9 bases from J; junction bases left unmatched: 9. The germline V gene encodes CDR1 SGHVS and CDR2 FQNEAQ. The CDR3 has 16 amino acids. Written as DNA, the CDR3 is TGTGCCAGCAGCTTAATAGCGGGAGGGAGGTTCCTTGAGCAGTTCTTC. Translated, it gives CASSLIAGGRFLEQFF.

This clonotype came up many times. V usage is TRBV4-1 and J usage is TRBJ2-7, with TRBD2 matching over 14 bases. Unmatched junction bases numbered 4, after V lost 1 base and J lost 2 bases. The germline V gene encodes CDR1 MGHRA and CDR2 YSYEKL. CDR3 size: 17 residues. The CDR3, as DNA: TGCGCCAGCAGCCAAGTCGGGACTAGCGGGAGTCCCTACGAGCAGTACTTC. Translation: CASSQVGTSGSPYEQYF.

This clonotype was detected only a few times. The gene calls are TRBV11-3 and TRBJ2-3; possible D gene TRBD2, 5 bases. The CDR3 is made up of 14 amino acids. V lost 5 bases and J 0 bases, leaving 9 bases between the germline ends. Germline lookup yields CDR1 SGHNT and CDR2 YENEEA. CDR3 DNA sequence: TGTGCCAGCAGCGTTCGGGGTAGCACAGATACGCAGTATTTT. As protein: CASSVRGSTDTQYF.

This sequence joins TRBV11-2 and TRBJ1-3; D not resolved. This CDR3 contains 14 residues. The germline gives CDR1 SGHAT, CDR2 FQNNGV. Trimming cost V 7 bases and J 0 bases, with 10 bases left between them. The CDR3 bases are TGTGCCAGCACTCAGCGGGTCTCTGGAAACACCATATATTTT. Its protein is CASTQRVSGNTIYF.

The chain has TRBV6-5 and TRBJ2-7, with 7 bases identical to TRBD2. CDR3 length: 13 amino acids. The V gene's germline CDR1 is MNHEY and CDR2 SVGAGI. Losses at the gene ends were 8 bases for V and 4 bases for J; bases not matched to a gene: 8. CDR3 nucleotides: TGTGCCAGCGGGATCAGCGGGAATTACGAGCAGTACTTC. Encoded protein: CASGISGNYEQYF.

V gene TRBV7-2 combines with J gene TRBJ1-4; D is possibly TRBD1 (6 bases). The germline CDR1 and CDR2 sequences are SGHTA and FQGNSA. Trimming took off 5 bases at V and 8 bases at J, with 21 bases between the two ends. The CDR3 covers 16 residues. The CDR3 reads CASSAHSGGAGEKLFF. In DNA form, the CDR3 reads TGTGCCAGCAGCGCCCATTCGGGGGGCGCGGGCGAAAAACTGTTTTTT.

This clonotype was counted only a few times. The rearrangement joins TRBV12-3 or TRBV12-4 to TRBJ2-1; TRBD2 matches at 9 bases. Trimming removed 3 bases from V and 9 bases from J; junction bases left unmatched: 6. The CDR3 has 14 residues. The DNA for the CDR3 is TGTGCCAGCAGTTTTGCGCGGGAGGGAGGTGAGCAGTTCTTC. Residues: CASSFAREGGEQFF.

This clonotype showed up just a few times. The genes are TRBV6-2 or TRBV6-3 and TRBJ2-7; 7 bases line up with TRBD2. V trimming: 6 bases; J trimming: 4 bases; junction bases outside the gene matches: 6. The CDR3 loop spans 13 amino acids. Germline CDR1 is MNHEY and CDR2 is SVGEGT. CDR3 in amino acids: CASRTGTTYEQYF. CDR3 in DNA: TGTGCCAGCAGGACCGGGACTACATACGAGCAGTACTTC.

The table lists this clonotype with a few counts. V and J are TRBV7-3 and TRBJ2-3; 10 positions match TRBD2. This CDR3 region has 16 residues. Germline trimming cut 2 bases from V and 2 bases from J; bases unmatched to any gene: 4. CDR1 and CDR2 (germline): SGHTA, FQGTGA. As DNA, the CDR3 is TGTGCCAGCAGCTTAGCGACTAGCGGGTTCACAGATACGCAGTATTTT. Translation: CASSLATSGFTDTQYF.

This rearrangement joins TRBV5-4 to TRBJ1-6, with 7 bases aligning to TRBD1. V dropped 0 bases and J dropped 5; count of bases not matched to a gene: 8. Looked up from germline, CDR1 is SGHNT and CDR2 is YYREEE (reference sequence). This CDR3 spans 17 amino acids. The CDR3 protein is CASSLAYRDSNNSPLHF. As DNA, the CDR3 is TGTGCCAGCAGCTTGGCCTACCGGGACAGTAATAATTCACCCCTCCACTTT.

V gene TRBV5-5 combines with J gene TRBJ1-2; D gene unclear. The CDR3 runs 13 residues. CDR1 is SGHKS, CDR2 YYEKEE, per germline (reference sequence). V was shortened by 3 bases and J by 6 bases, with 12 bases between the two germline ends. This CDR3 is CASSYDPGHGYTF. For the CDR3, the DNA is TGTGCCAGCAGCTACGATCCTGGGCATGGCTACACCTTC.

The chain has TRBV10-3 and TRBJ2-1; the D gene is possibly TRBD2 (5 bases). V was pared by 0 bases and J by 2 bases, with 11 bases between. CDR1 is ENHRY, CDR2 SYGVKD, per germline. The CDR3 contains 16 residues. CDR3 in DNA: TGTGCCATCAGTGAGTCGGCGGGTACAACCTACAATGAGCAGTTCTTC. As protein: CAISESAGTTYNEQFF.

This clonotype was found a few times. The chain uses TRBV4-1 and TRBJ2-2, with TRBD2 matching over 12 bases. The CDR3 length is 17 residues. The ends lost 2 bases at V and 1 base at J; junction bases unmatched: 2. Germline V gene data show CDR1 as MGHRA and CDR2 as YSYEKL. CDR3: CASSQRGLAGNTGELFF. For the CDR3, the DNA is TGCGCCAGCAGCCAACGGGGACTAGCGGGGAACACCGGGGAGCTGTTTTTT.

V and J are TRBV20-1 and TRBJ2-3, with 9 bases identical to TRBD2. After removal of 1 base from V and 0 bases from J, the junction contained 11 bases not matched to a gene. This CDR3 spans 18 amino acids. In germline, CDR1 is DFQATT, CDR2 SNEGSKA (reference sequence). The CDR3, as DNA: TGCAGTGCTAGAGTCCCCCTATCGCTAGCGGGGAGCACAGATACGCAGTATTTT. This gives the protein CSARVPLSLAGSTDTQYF.

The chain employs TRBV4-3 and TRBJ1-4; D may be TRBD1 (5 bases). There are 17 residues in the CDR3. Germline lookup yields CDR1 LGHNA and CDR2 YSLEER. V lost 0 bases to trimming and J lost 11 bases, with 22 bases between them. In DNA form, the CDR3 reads TGCGCCAGCAGCCAAGAAGACTACGGGACTGTCGGCTGGAAACTGTTTTTT. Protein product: CASSQEDYGTVGWKLFF.

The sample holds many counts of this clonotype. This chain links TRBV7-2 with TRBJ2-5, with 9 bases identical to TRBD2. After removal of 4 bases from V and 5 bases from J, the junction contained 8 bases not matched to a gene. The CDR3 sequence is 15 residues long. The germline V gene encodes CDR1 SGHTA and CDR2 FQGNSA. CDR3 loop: CASSSGTSSVETQYF. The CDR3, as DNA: TGTGCCAGCAGCTCCGGGACTAGCTCGGTGGAGACCCAGTACTTC. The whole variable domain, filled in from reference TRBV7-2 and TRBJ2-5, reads GAGVSQSPSNKVTEKGKDVELRCDPISGHTALYWYRQSLGQGLEFLIYFQGNSAPDKSGLPSDRFSAERTGGSVSTLTIQRTQQEDSAVYLCASSSGTSSVETQYFGPGTRLLVL.

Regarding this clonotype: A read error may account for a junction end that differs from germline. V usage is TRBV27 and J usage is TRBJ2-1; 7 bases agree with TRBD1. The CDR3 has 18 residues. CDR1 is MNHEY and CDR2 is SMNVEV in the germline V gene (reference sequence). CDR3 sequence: CVSSLVAARDSWGNEQFF. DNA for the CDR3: TGTGTCAGCAGTTTAGTGGCCGCTCGGGACAGTTGGGGCAATGAGCAGTTCTTC.

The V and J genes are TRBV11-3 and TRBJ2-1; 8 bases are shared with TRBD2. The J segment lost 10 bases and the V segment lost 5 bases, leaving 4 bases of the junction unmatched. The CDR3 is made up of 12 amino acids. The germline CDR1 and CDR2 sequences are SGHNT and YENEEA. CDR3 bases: TGTGCCAGCAGCGGGATAGCGGGGGAGCAGTTCTTC. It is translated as CASSGIAGEQFF.

CDR3 nucleotide sequence: TGTGCCAGCAGTTTTGGGGTTTCGGCTTCTTGGGCTGAAGCTTTCTTT. Translation gives CASSFGVSASWAEAFF. This rearrangement joins TRBV28 to TRBJ1-1, with D hard to call. The CDR3 totals 16 residues. Germline CDR1 MDHEN, CDR2 SYDVKM. V dropped 3 bases and J dropped 6 bases, with 20 bases sitting between them.

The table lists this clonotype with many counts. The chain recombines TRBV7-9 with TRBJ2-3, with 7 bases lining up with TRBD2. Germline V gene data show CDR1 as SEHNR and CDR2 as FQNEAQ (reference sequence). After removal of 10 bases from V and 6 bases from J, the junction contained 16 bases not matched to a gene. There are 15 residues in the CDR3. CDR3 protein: CAIRQPARRGDTQYF. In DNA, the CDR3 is TGTGCCATCCGTCAGCCGGCCAGGCGGGGGGATACGCAGTATTTT.

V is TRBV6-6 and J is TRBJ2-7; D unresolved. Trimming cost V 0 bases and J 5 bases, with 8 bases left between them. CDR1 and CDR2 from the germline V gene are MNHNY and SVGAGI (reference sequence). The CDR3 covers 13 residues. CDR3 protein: CASSYSAVDEQYV. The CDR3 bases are TGTGCCAGCAGTTACTCTGCCGTGGACGAGCAGTACGTC.